These 31 T cell receptor beta chains originate from one sample sequenced in a study of CD8 T cells in ankylosing spondylitis. MiXCR was run by TCRdb on the 5' RACE reads, yielding one entry per CDR3 protein. In the table there are around 180,000 distinct CDR3 sequences, 10% to 15% of which are singletons. Material: blood, either unsorted or a sorted T cell fraction (not recorded which). These receptors originate from a female donor with ankylosing spondylitis or in good health (not recorded which).

This clonotype has more than one count but fewer than ten. The chain recombines TRBV10-3 with TRBJ2-7; TRBD2 agrees at 12 bases. V lost 6 bases, J lost 4 bases, and 7 bases stayed unmatched. This CDR3 is built from 15 residues. The germline CDR1 and CDR2 sequences are ENHRY and SYGVKD. CDR3 in DNA: TGTGCCATCAGATCAGAGACTAGCGGGGGTTACGAGCAGTACTTC. Translating it yields CAIRSETSGGYEQYF.

The table lists this clonotype with a few counts. V gene TRBV7-2 combines with J gene TRBJ2-1; D is ambiguous. Germline V gene sequence: CDR1 SGHTA, CDR2 FQGNSA. This CDR3 has 13 residues. V was trimmed by 5 bases and J by 9 bases, leaving 14 bases between them. Here the CDR3 reads CASSPRPTTEQFF. The DNA of the CDR3 is TGTGCCAGCAGCCCACGACCCACTACTGAGCAGTTCTTC.

This chain links TRBV21-1 with TRBJ1-2; the D segment call TRBD1 is taken from the table without a DNA check. TRBV21-1 is recorded as a pseudogene. This CDR3 contains 18 residues. CDR3 loop: CASSKRGQAMTLGYGYTF. The CDR3 region has the DNA TGTGCCAGCAGCAAACGGGGCCAGGCGATGACATTGGGCTATGGCTACACCTTC.

This clonotype came up a few times. The chain uses TRBV24-1 and TRBJ1-2; 9 bases map to TRBD1. Germline-derived CDR1 and CDR2 are KGHDR and SFDVKD. Losses at the gene ends were 5 bases for V and 8 bases for J; bases not matched to a gene: 5. The CDR3 is made up of 13 amino acids. The CDR3 DNA follows: TGTGCCACCAGTGCCGGACAGGGGAAAGGCTACACCTTC. Residues: CATSAGQGKGYTF.

A word on this clonotype: This could be a read error, since a much larger clone is one nucleotide away. CDR3: CSPPGITYEQYF. CDR3 in DNA: TGCAGTCCACCCGGGATTACCTACGAGCAGTACTTC. The V call is TRBV20-1, the J call TRBJ2-7, with D maybe TRBD2 (5 bases). This CDR3 is 12 amino acids long. Trimming removed 8 bases at V and 2 bases at J, with 13 bases between. The germline V gene has CDR1 DFQATT and CDR2 SNEGSKA (reference sequence).

This clonotype has ten or more counts. The CDR3 sequence: CASRLIETGTGYHEQYF. CDR3 DNA: TGTGCCAGCAGGCTAATAGAAACCGGGACAGGGTATCACGAGCAGTACTTC. The rearrangement uses TRBV12-3 or TRBV12-4 and TRBJ2-7; 9 bases agree with TRBD1. Trimming took 6 bases from V and 5 from J; bases not matched to a gene: 17. The CDR3 contains 17 residues.

The table lists this clonotype with a few counts. DNA of the CDR3: TGTGCCAGCAGCCCACAACCGGGACAGGGGTCCTACGAGCAGTACTTC. Protein sequence: CASSPQPGQGSYEQYF. The rearrangement uses TRBV7-9 and TRBJ2-7; 10 positions agree with TRBD1. This CDR3 spans 16 amino acids. Trimming at V came to 5 bases and at J to 1 base, leaving 8 bases not matched to a gene. Germline values: CDR1 SEHNR, CDR2 FQNEAQ (reference sequence).

Ten or more counts support this clonotype. The chain joins TRBV11-1 to TRBJ2-5; possible D gene TRBD1, 5 bases. This CDR3 is 14 amino acids long. V was clipped by 1 base and J by 7 bases, with 13 bases between them. Germline assignment: CDR1 SGHAT and CDR2 FQDESV (reference sequence). CDR3 sequence reads: CASSLEVSQGTQYF. CDR3 sequence (DNA): TGTGCCAGCAGCTTAGAGGTCAGCCAGGGGACCCAGTACTTC.

This clonotype was observed at least ten times. The rearrangement links TRBV7-2 to TRBJ1-2; a weak D match, TRBD1 (6 bases). The V end lost 0 bases, the J end lost 8 bases, and 10 bases lay between the germline ends. The CDR3 is made up of 13 amino acids. Per the germline V gene, CDR1 is SGHTA and CDR2 is FQGNSA. The CDR3: CASSLAGTGGYTF. CDR3 DNA sequence: TGTGCCAGCAGCTTAGCCGGTACAGGGGGCTACACCTTC.

This clonotype appeared once. The chain carries TRBV7-2 and TRBJ2-1, with D maybe TRBD2 (6 bases). The CDR3 contains 15 residues. The germline gives CDR1 SGHTA, CDR2 FQGNSA. Trimming left V 5 bases short and J 4 bases short, with 15 bases between. CDR3 nucleotide sequence: TGTGCCAGCAGCCCCCGGATTAGCGGATACAATGAGCAGTTCTTC. This encodes CASSPRISGYNEQFF.

This clonotype was seen ten or more times. The rearrangement uses TRBV7-9 and TRBJ2-7, with 7 nucleotides matching TRBD1. This CDR3 comprises 13 residues. J was trimmed by 3 bases and V by 8 bases; bases with no gene match: 7. From germline, CDR1 is SEHNR and CDR2 FQNEAQ (reference sequence). The CDR3 sequence is CASSGTAYYEQYF. The CDR3 bases are TGTGCCAGCTCCGGGACAGCGTACTACGAGCAGTACTTC.

Comments on this clonotype: One end of the junction is discordant with germline, which a read error may explain. V is TRBV7-9 and J is TRBJ2-3, with 10 positions matching TRBD2. The CDR3 loop spans 16 amino acids. Germline assignment: CDR1 SEHNR and CDR2 FQNEAQ (reference sequence). The CDR3 loop is CANSLATSGSTDTQYF. The CDR3 nucleotides read TGTGCCAACAGCTTAGCGACTAGCGGGAGCACAGATACGCAGTATTTT.

This clonotype occurred many times. The chain combines TRBV5-5 with TRBJ2-2; the match to TRBD1 covers 9 bases. Germline-derived CDR1 and CDR2 are SGHKS and YYEKEE (reference sequence). This CDR3 has 16 amino acids. J gave up 6 bases and V 4 bases, and 10 bases lay outside the gene matches. CDR3 bases: TGTGCCAGCAGCAACCTAAAACAGGGGGCTCCCGGGGAGCTGTTTTTT. Protein product: CASSNLKQGAPGELFF.

The J gene is TRBJ1-5, the V gene TRBV7-2; 8 nucleotides align to TRBD1. The CDR3 has 15 residues. The germline CDR1 and CDR2 sequences are SGHTA and FQGNSA. The V gene end was trimmed by 2 bases and the J gene end by 5 bases; junction bases not matched to a gene: 5. CDR3 DNA sequence: TGTGCCAGCAGCTTAATGGACAGGGCTTATCAGCCCCAGCATTTT. It codes for CASSLMDRAYQPQHF.

This clonotype was counted many times. CDR3 in amino acids: CAGSESGGTYEQYF. DNA of the CDR3: TGTGCCGGATCTGAAAGCGGGGGTACCTACGAGCAGTACTTC. The V call is TRBV28, the J call TRBJ2-7; 8 bases are a match to TRBD2. V lost 11 bases to trimming and J lost 2 bases; unmatched junction nucleotides: 11. The CDR3 has 14 amino acids. The germline gives CDR1 MDHEN, CDR2 SYDVKM.

In this sample, this clonotype turned up many times. The chain combines TRBV7-9 with TRBJ2-2, with 7 bases lining up with TRBD2. The CDR3 has 15 residues. With 3 bases clipped from V and 1 base from J, the junction kept 2 bases outside the gene matches. CDR1 and CDR2 (germline): SEHNR, FQNEAQ (reference sequence). The CDR3 sequence is CASSLLAVNTGELFF. The CDR3 DNA reads TGTGCCAGCAGCTTGCTAGCGGTGAACACCGGGGAGCTGTTTTTT.

This clonotype was seen only a few times. The chain employs TRBV6-5 and TRBJ2-5, with D possibly being TRBD2 (6 bases). Germline lookup yields CDR1 MNHEY and CDR2 SVGAGI. This CDR3 spans 14 amino acids. Trimming took off 2 bases at V and 5 bases at J, with 12 bases between the two ends. The DNA of the CDR3 is TGTGCCAGCAGTTACGGAGGGCGTAGGGAGACCCAGTACTTC. It specifies CASSYGGRRETQYF.

This clonotype occurred a few times. One end of the junction fails to match germline, which may point to a read error. The chain has TRBV12-3 or TRBV12-4 and TRBJ2-7; D is perhaps TRBD2 (6 bases). The CDR3 sequence is 14 residues long. The CDR3 reads CTSSPNRDFSEQYF. The CDR3 DNA sequence: TGTACCAGCAGCCCCAATCGGGACTTCTCCGAGCAGTACTTC.

This clonotype was detected ten times or more. The chain employs TRBV5-6 and TRBJ1-5, with D tentatively TRBD1 (5 bases). Germline CDR1 reads SGHDT; CDR2 reads YYEEEE. This CDR3 is 15 amino acids long. Trimming took 1 base from V and 1 from J, leaving 9 bases between them. The CDR3: CASSLTGGSNQPQHF. DNA for the CDR3: TGTGCCAGCAGCTTGACTGGGGGGAGCAATCAGCCCCAGCATTTT. Complete variable domain (other parts from reference TRBV5-6 and TRBJ1-5): DAGVTQSPTHLIKTRGQQVTLRCSPKSGHDTVSWYQQALGQGPQFIFQYYEEEERQRGNFPDRFSGHQFPNYSSELNVNALLLGDSALYLCASSLTGGSNQPQHFGDGTRLSIL.

The rearrangement links TRBV19 to TRBJ2-7; the D gene is possibly TRBD1 (6 bases). Between the trimmed V and J ends, which lost 5 bases and 3 bases, there was a span of 11 bases. CDR1 and CDR2 from the germline V gene are LNHDA and SQIVND (reference sequence). This CDR3 spans 13 amino acids. The CDR3 bases are TGTGCCAGTAGTCTTCAGGGGTTCTACGAGCAGTACTTC. As protein: CASSLQGFYEQYF.

This clonotype was seen a few times. The chain links TRBV30 to TRBJ2-5, with D possibly TRBD2 on 6 matching bases. Germline V gene data show CDR1 as GTSNPN and CDR2 as SVGIG (reference sequence). V was shortened by 2 bases and J by 5 bases, with 9 bases between the two germline ends. The CDR3 runs to 12 residues. CDR3 nucleotides: TGTGCCTGGAGTACTGGGGGGGAGACCCAGTACTTC. This encodes CAWSTGGETQYF.

This clonotype was picked up a small number of times. The V and J genes are TRBV30 and TRBJ1-4; a weak D match, TRBD1 (5 bases). This CDR3 has 16 residues. Trimming cost V 0 bases and J 4 bases, with 15 bases left between them. Germline CDR1 is GTSNPN and CDR2 is SVGIG (reference sequence). The CDR3 nucleotides are TGTGCCTGGAGTGTCGACCCCCAGGGAGTTAATGAAAAACTGTTTTTT. Translated, it gives CAWSVDPQGVNEKLFF.

Only a few counts were recorded for this clonotype. This chain links TRBV7-8 with TRBJ2-1, with D perhaps matching TRBD2 (6 bases). The CDR3 runs 13 residues. Trimming took 5 bases from V and 8 from J, leaving 13 bases between them. Germline loops: CDR1 SGHVS, CDR2 FQNEAQ. The CDR3 nucleotides read TGTGCCAGCAGCAAGGGACCGGGGGATGAGCAGTTCTTC. It encodes CASSKGPGDEQFF.

Ten or more counts support this clonotype. The chain links TRBV7-2 to TRBJ2-3; no reliable D call. Trimming shortened V by 5 bases and J by 2 bases, and 5 bases separated the two germline ends. Germline values: CDR1 SGHTA, CDR2 FQGNSA. CDR3 length: 12 residues. The CDR3: CASSQNTDTQYF. CDR3 coding DNA: TGTGCCAGCAGCCAAAACACAGATACGCAGTATTTT.

The rearrangement uses TRBV29-1 and TRBJ2-1; TRBD1 agrees at 9 bases. The germline gives CDR1 SQVTM, CDR2 ANQGSEA. The CDR3 loop spans 14 amino acids. The V and J ends lost 4 bases and 2 bases, in that order; junction bases with no gene match: 3. CDR3 in amino acids: CSVGTGVTYNEQFF. The CDR3 region has the DNA TGCAGCGTTGGGACAGGGGTTACCTACAATGAGCAGTTCTTC.

This clonotype was seen more than once but under ten times. The chain has TRBV5-1 and TRBJ2-5, with 7 positions matching TRBD1. The CDR3 has 15 amino acids. CDR1 SGHRS and CDR2 YFSETQ come from the germline V gene. Trimming at V came to 4 bases and at J to 1 base, leaving 7 bases not matched to a gene. CDR3 sequence (DNA): TGCGCCAGCAGCACAACGACAGGGATCCAAGAGACCCAGTACTTC. This translates into CASSTTTGIQETQYF.

As concerns this clonotype: A much larger clone is a single base away; this may be a read error. The chain couples TRBV4-3 to TRBJ2-2; D is possibly TRBD2 (5 bases). The CDR3 loop spans 15 amino acids. With 3 bases removed from V and 5 bases from J, the gap between germline ends came to 13 bases. The germline V gene has CDR1 LGHNA and CDR2 YSLEER. The CDR3 nucleotides are TGCGCCAGCAGCCAGCTTGGCGAGGGAACCGGGGAGCTGTTTTTT. Translated, it gives CASSQLGEGTGELFF.

The gene calls are TRBV12-5 and TRBJ2-7; D remains ambiguous. The CDR3 has 12 amino acids. Trimming stripped 7 bases from V and 2 bases from J, with 9 bases between. CDR1 and CDR2 (germline): LGHNT, FRNRAP. This CDR3 is CASDGGPYEQYF. CDR3 sequence (DNA): TGTGCTAGTGACGGCGGCCCCTACGAGCAGTACTTC.

Only a few counts were recorded for this clonotype. The chain has TRBV7-2 and TRBJ2-2; D might be TRBD1 (5 bases). CDR3 size: 14 residues. The germline V gene has CDR1 SGHTA and CDR2 FQGNSA. Between the trimmed V and J ends, which lost 1 base and 6 bases, there was a span of 9 bases. The CDR3 spells CASSLGRRAGELFF. DNA for the CDR3: TGTGCCAGCAGCTTAGGTCGCAGGGCCGGGGAGCTGTTTTTT.

This clonotype turned up a few times. The chain recombines TRBV15 with TRBJ1-2; 10 bases are a match to TRBD1. Germline trimming cut 5 bases from V and 8 bases from J; bases unmatched to any gene: 5. CDR3 length equals 13 residues. Per the germline V gene, CDR1 is LNHNV and CDR2 is YYDKDF (reference sequence). CDR3 in amino acids: CATSPDRGHGYTF. CDR3 sequence (DNA): TGTGCCACCAGCCCCGACAGGGGGCACGGCTACACCTTC.

This clonotype was counted many times. The V call is TRBV7-2, the J call TRBJ1-6; 7 bases map to TRBD1. From germline, CDR1 is SGHTA and CDR2 FQGNSA. The CDR3 loop spans 16 amino acids. The V and J ends lost 2 bases and 5 bases, in that order; junction bases with no gene match: 6. CDR3 region: CASSLYDRADNSPLHF. The CDR3 coding sequence is TGTGCCAGCAGCTTATATGACAGGGCCGATAATTCACCCCTCCACTTT.